This record looks at one T cell receptor (beta chain) sequence and its context. The sample is drawn from a study of blood T cell repertoires in COVID-19. Across the study: Researchers got acute and convalescent COVID-19 samples from the United States, Italy and Spain. The cDNA or gDNA used as material had been derived from T cells, B-cell-depleted T cells, or PBMCs.

As originally analysed: The assay estimated nucleated cells by amplifying reference gene primers. Profiling relied on immunoSEQ multiplex PCR, and the TCRdb table lists in-frame clones only, not all of them. Clonal size and the V and J genes are those of that table, whereas D and trimming came from the DNA. The sample has some 83,000 clones; 80% are singletons. V shed 6 bases and J 11 bases; nucleotides not matched to a gene: 6. Germline CDR1 SGHTA, CDR2 FQGNSA. CDR3 length: 13 amino acids. V gene TRBV7-2 combines with J gene TRBJ1-6; 8 bases map to TRBD1. Sample: peripheral blood. This receptor was obtained from a man between 60 and 75 years old with active or convalescent COVID-19. The CDR3 is CASSQTGGPPLHF. The CDR3 nucleotides are TGTGCCAGCAGTCAAACAGGGGGTCCACCCCTCCACTTT.